The 28 T cell receptor beta chains presented below share a single source sample, sequenced in a study of blood T cell repertoires in COVID-19. Sequenced by immunoSEQ multiplex PCR; TCRdb stores in-frame clones only, minus some. The table has 110,000 or so clones, 81% seen once. Sample: peripheral blood. Receptors originate from a man aged 50 or older with acute or convalescent COVID-19.

The chain recombines TRBV6-6 with TRBJ2-1, with 8 nucleotides matching TRBD1. J was trimmed by 3 bases and V by 2 bases; bases with no gene match: 0. This CDR3 spans 14 amino acids. The V gene's germline CDR1 is MNHNY and CDR2 SVGAGI (reference sequence). The CDR3 nucleotides read TGTGCCAGCAGTTACACAGGGGGCTACAATGAGCAGTTCTTC. Its translation: CASSYTGGYNEQFF.

This clone was recorded only once. A much larger clone lies one base from this, so it may be a read error. This specimen includes other DNA sequences encoding the same CDR3. The rearrangement joins TRBV4-1 to TRBJ1-6; 9 positions match TRBD1. CDR1 is MGHRA and CDR2 is YSYEKL in the germline V gene. This CDR3 contains 16 residues. CDR3 amino acids: CASSQDWDRAGSPLHF. The CDR3 nucleotides read TGCGCCAGCAGCCAAGATTGGGACAGGGCAGGTTCACCTCTCCACTTT.

This clone was picked up a small number of times. The chain combines TRBV2 with TRBJ1-1; D might be TRBD1 (6 bases). The V gene's germline CDR1 is SNHLY and CDR2 FYNNEI. V shed 8 bases and J shed 6 bases, with 19 bases lying between them. The CDR3 is 14 residues long. Here the CDR3 reads CASRYLGGFAEAFF. The CDR3 DNA reads as TGTGCCAGCCGATATTTAGGGGGTTTCGCTGAAGCTTTCTTT.

The chain combines TRBV2 with TRBJ2-5, with 8 bases lining up with TRBD2. The CDR3 extends over 15 amino acids. Germline-derived CDR1 and CDR2 are SNHLY and FYNNEI. The ends lost 3 bases at V and 1 base at J; junction bases unmatched: 4. This CDR3 is CASSESAGVQETQYF. The DNA of the CDR3 is TGTGCCAGCAGTGAGTCAGCGGGGGTCCAAGAGACCCAGTACTTC.

This clone was recorded once. The chain is built from TRBV10-3 and TRBJ2-7; 9 bases match TRBD2. Germline CDR1 and CDR2: ENHRY and SYGVKD. V shed 10 bases, J shed 0 bases, and the junction held 4 bases outside the gene matches. The CDR3 length is 13 residues. DNA for the CDR3: TGTGCCACGGGGCGGGGGGGCTCCTACGAGCAGTACGTC. Its translation is CATGRGGSYEQYV.

This clone turned up a few times. V usage is TRBV30 and J usage is TRBJ1-2; TRBD1 matches at 7 bases. CDR1 GTSNPN and CDR2 SVGIG come from the germline V gene (reference sequence). CDR3 length: 13 amino acids. V was clipped by 4 bases and J by 4 bases; unmatched bases: 6. CDR3 coding DNA: TGTGCCTGGATGCGGGACAGACCCTATGGCTACACCTTC. It translates to CAWMRDRPYGYTF.

The CDR3 is CASSGQSSSNYGYTF. CDR3 in DNA: TGTGCCAGCAGCGGACAGTCTAGTTCTAACTATGGCTACACCTTC. The chain is built from TRBV28 and TRBJ1-2; a possible D gene is TRBD1 (6 bases). Germline V gene sequence: CDR1 MDHEN, CDR2 SYDVKM. The length of the CDR3 is 15 residues. Trimming stripped 6 bases from V and 0 bases from J, with 14 bases between.

The chain is built from TRBV12-3 or TRBV12-4 and TRBJ2-1; no definite D call. This CDR3 has 13 amino acids. V was cut by 6 bases and J by 4 bases, with 10 bases left in between. CDR3 sequence (DNA): TGTGCCAGCAGCCCCGGCAGGTACAATGAGCAGTTCTTC. It specifies CASSPGRYNEQFF.

V and J are TRBV18 and TRBJ1-1, with 8 nucleotides matching TRBD1. Germline V gene lookup returns CDR1 KGHSH and CDR2 LQKENI. Unmatched junction bases numbered 1, after V lost 1 base and J lost 0 bases. This CDR3 region has 15 residues. In DNA form, the CDR3 reads TGTGCCAGCTCACCACTGGGACAGGTGAACACTGAAGCTTTCTTT. Its translation is CASSPLGQVNTEAFF.

This sequence joins TRBV24-1 and TRBJ1-1; 7 positions agree with TRBD1. With V trimmed by 2 bases and J by 8 bases, 1 base remained unmatched. Germline V lookup: CDR1 KGHDR, CDR2 SFDVKD. CDR3 length equals 12 residues. CDR3 region: CATSDYRGEAFF. In DNA form, the CDR3 reads TGTGCCACCAGTGATTACAGGGGAGAAGCTTTCTTT.

The V gene is TRBV6-5, the J gene TRBJ1-2; TRBD1 aligns across 7 bases. The CDR3 has 13 amino acids. CDR1 is MNHEY and CDR2 is SVGAGI in the germline V gene. The junction had 6 bases not matched to a gene; V was cut back by 7 bases and J by 4 bases. CDR3 DNA sequence: TGTGCCAGCACCTGGGGACAGCCCTATGGCTACACCTTC. Protein: CASTWGQPYGYTF.

The V call is TRBV28, the J call TRBJ1-2; D gene unclear. CDR1 and CDR2 from the germline V gene are MDHEN and SYDVKM. Trimming left V 1 base short and J 7 bases short, with 4 bases between. This CDR3 has 11 amino acids. The CDR3: CASSLSGGYTF. CDR3 coding DNA: TGTGCCAGCAGTTTATCCGGTGGCTACACCTTC.

This chain connects TRBV5-1 to TRBJ1-3; TRBD1 agrees at 7 bases. The V gene's germline CDR1 is SGHRS and CDR2 YFSETQ. The CDR3 has 15 residues. V lost 4 bases, J lost 0 bases, and 4 bases stayed unmatched. The CDR3 nucleotides read TGCGCCAGCAGCCGGGACAGTTTCTCTGGAAACACCATATATTTT. Amino acid sequence: CASSRDSFSGNTIYF.

This rearrangement joins TRBV7-2 to TRBJ2-4; a possible D gene is TRBD1 (5 bases). The germline V and J ends were trimmed by 2 bases and 9 bases, with 11 bases remaining between them. Germline V gene lookup returns CDR1 SGHTA and CDR2 FQGNSA. The CDR3 loop spans 13 amino acids. The CDR3, as DNA: TGTGCCAGCAGCTTAAAGGGGTACGGCATTCAGTACTTC. Residues: CASSLKGYGIQYF.

The chain employs TRBV6-6 and TRBJ1-2; possible D gene TRBD1, 6 bases. In germline, CDR1 is MNHNY, CDR2 SVGAGI (reference sequence). The CDR3 totals 12 residues. V was shortened by 5 bases and J by 7 bases, with 11 bases between the two germline ends. The CDR3 sequence is CASSPRGSGYTF. The DNA of the CDR3 is TGTGCCAGCAGTCCCAGGGGATCTGGCTACACCTTC.

This chain links TRBV28 with TRBJ1-2; tentatively, D is TRBD1 (5 bases). The CDR3 has 14 residues. Trimming removed 3 bases from V and 6 bases from J, with 14 bases in between. Germline CDR1 and CDR2: MDHEN and SYDVKM. The CDR3 region is CASSFAVWGDGYTF. DNA for the CDR3: TGTGCCAGCAGTTTCGCAGTTTGGGGCGATGGCTACACCTTC.

This clone appeared a single time. The chain uses TRBV30 and TRBJ1-6; 7 bases align to TRBD1. Losses at the gene ends were 1 base for V and 10 bases for J; bases not matched to a gene: 10. CDR3 length: 15 residues. Germline V CDR1 and CDR2: GTSNPN, SVGIG (reference sequence). CDR3 sequence reads: CAWSEGTELWSPLHF. CDR3 DNA: TGTGCCTGGAGTGAAGGGACAGAGTTATGGTCACCCCTCCACTTT. Using reference TRBV30 and TRBJ1-6 for the parts outside the CDR3, the full variable domain is SQTIHQWPATLVQPVGSPLSLECTVEGTSNPNLYWYRQAAGRGLQLLFYSVGIGQISSEVPQNLSASRPQDRQFILSSKKLLLSDSGFYLCAWSEGTELWSPLHFGNGTRLTVT.

The V call is TRBV28, the J call TRBJ2-6; D is unresolved. Germline V gene lookup returns CDR1 MDHEN and CDR2 SYDVKM. The V gene lost 10 bases and the J gene lost 0 bases, with 16 bases spanning the gap. This CDR3 contains 16 residues. Here the CDR3 DNA reads TGTGCCACATCTATTTACCAGGCCTCTGGGGCCAACGTCCTGACTTTC. This encodes CATSIYQASGANVLTF.

V and J are TRBV3-1 (or the pseudogene TRBV3-2) and TRBJ2-1; 14 nucleotides match TRBD2. Germline CDR1 and CDR2: LGHDT and YNNKEL (reference sequence). The V and J ends lost 3 bases and 1 base, in that order; junction bases with no gene match: 5. The CDR3 has 18 residues. DNA of the CDR3: TGTGCCAGCAGCCAGACTAGCGGGGGGGCCTGGTCCTACAATGAGCAGTTCTTC. Residues: CASSQTSGGAWSYNEQFF.

V gene TRBV7-2 combines with J gene TRBJ1-2, with TRBD1 matching 8 bases. Germline V lookup: CDR1 SGHTA, CDR2 FQGNSA. After removal of 3 bases from V and 4 bases from J, the junction contained 4 bases not matched to a gene. The CDR3 covers 14 residues. CDR3 in DNA: TGTGCCAGCAGCTTCTTACAGGGGGGCTATGGCTACACCTTC. It is translated as CASSFLQGGYGYTF.

The chain couples TRBV6-6 to TRBJ1-1, with unresolved D. The V and J ends lost 2 bases and 5 bases respectively, with 6 bases between them. The CDR3 extends over 12 amino acids. Looked up from germline, CDR1 is MNHNY and CDR2 is SVGAGI (reference sequence). CDR3: CASSYGPTEAFF. As DNA, the CDR3 is TGTGCCAGCAGTTACGGCCCGACTGAAGCTTTCTTT.

This chain uses TRBV3-1 (or the pseudogene TRBV3-2) with TRBJ1-3, with D maybe TRBD1 (5 bases). V lost 0 bases and J 1 base, leaving 13 bases between the germline ends. This CDR3 contains 17 residues. CDR1 is LGHDT, CDR2 YNNKEL, per germline (reference sequence). The CDR3 DNA reads as TGTGCCAGCAGCCAAGATTTTCCAGGGTCTTCTGGAAACACCATATATTTT. Its translation is CASSQDFPGSSGNTIYF.

V gene TRBV5-1 combines with J gene TRBJ1-2; D remains ambiguous. V shed 0 bases and J shed 8 bases, with 11 bases lying between them. This CDR3 comprises 13 residues. The germline V gene has CDR1 SGHRS and CDR2 YFSETQ. CDR3 DNA sequence: TGCGCCAGCAGCTTGGCCAAGGAGACGGGCTACACCTTC. Translated: CASSLAKETGYTF.

A few counts support this clone. The chain recombines TRBV3-1 (or the pseudogene TRBV3-2) with TRBJ2-7; possible D gene TRBD1, 5 bases. V gave up 1 base and J gave up 0 bases, with 7 bases separating them. This CDR3 contains 14 residues. Germline V gives CDR1 LGHDT, CDR2 YNNKEL (reference sequence). The CDR3 loop is CASSQVQGSYEQYF. CDR3 in DNA: TGTGCCAGCAGCCAAGTTCAGGGCTCCTACGAGCAGTACTTC.

This clone was seen a handful of times. The chain couples TRBV4-2 to TRBJ2-2, with 12 bases that match TRBD2. CDR1 LGHNA and CDR2 YNFKEQ come from the germline V gene. With V trimmed by 1 base and J by 6 bases, 12 bases remained unmatched. The CDR3 sequence is 19 residues long. This CDR3 is CASSQGGLAGLGSPGELFF. The CDR3 bases are TGTGCCAGCAGCCAAGGTGGACTAGCGGGGCTAGGTAGTCCCGGGGAGCTGTTTTTT.

This chain joins TRBV12-3 or TRBV12-4 and TRBJ1-4; D call uncertain. The V end was cut by 6 bases, the J end by 11 bases, with 16 bases between. The CDR3 spans 13 residues. The CDR3 bases are TGTGCCAGCAGACGCGGGAACACTGGGAAACTGTTTTTT. It is translated as CASRRGNTGKLFF.

The chain couples TRBV20-1 to TRBJ2-3; 9 positions match TRBD2. Germline values: CDR1 DFQATT, CDR2 SNEGSKA (reference sequence). The CDR3 contains 16 residues. V was clipped by 3 bases and J by 3 bases; unmatched bases: 10. The CDR3 loop is CSASRLAGDLTDTQYF. The CDR3 DNA reads TGCAGTGCTAGTCGTTTAGCGGGGGACTTGACAGATACGCAGTATTTT.

The chain links TRBV5-6 to TRBJ2-7; D possibly corresponds to TRBD2 (6 bases). V lost 3 bases and J lost 7, with 11 bases in between. This CDR3 comprises 12 residues. Germline lookup yields CDR1 SGHDT and CDR2 YYEEEE. Written as DNA, the CDR3 is TGTGCCAGCAGCTCGGCGGGGCTGGAGCAGTACGTC. This gives the protein CASSSAGLEQYV.